This TCR beta chain stems from a study of shared clonotypes between healthy human individuals. The length of the CDR3 is 10 residues. Only in-frame clones appear in the TCRdb table, and some are missing; sequencing was by immunoSEQ multiplex PCR. Seen here are some 2 million clones, roughly 96% observed once, and the top ten hold 0.1% to 0.15%. The sequencing input was naive CD4+ T cells sorted from blood. Subset of the sample: CD45RA+ positively selected. This TCR was sampled from a man aged 18 to 30 in good health. This rearrangement joins TRBV21-1 to TRBJ1-5. TRBV21-1 is a pseudogene. The CDR3 sequence is CASRARRGAF. CDR3 sequence (DNA): TGTGCCAGCAGGGCGCGGCGGGGGGCATTT.